This entry lists 30 T cell receptor beta chains sequenced from one sample in a study of OX40 agonist ivuxolimab in advanced cancers. The protocol was immunoSEQ multiplex PCR, while the TCRdb copy is restricted to in-frame clones and leaves out a portion. The sample carries some 41,000 clones, about nine tenths recorded once. The source material was CD4+ or CD8+ T cells sorted from blood, sampled in a trial of the OX40 agonist ivuxolimab. The receptor source for this set is an adult with an advanced solid tumor such as melanoma, head and neck, liver or kidney cancer.

The chain uses TRBV7-2 and TRBJ1-4, with no clear D. Trimming pared 1 base from V and 3 bases from J, leaving 12 bases between. CDR3 length equals 16 residues. The germline gives CDR1 SGHTA, CDR2 FQGNSA. CDR3 DNA: TGTGCCAGCAGCTTAGTTACGGGAGCGGCTAATGAAAAACTGTTTTTT. Its protein product is CASSLVTGAANEKLFF.

This clone was seen a single time. The chain is built from TRBV6-5 and TRBJ2-7; 7 bases map to TRBD2. Germline values: CDR1 MNHEY, CDR2 SVGAGI. The V and J ends lost 8 bases and 5 bases, in that order; junction bases with no gene match: 6. The CDR3 sequence is 12 residues long. The CDR3 region is CASVRGVDEQYF. For the CDR3, the DNA is TGTGCCAGCGTCCGGGGGGTGGACGAGCAGTACTTC.

The chain links TRBV2 to TRBJ2-1, with 10 bases aligning to TRBD2. The ends lost 2 bases at V and 6 bases at J; junction bases unmatched: 7. Germline CDR1 is SNHLY and CDR2 is FYNNEI. The CDR3 consists of 16 residues. For the CDR3, the DNA is TGTGCCAGCAGTGAAATACTAGCGGGGCCGAGCAATGAGCAGTTCTTC. It specifies CASSEILAGPSNEQFF.

The gene calls are TRBV5-1 and TRBJ2-7; D gene unclear. Germline V gene data show CDR1 as SGHRS and CDR2 as YFSETQ. Trimming took off 7 bases at V and 7 bases at J, with 15 bases between the two ends. The CDR3 runs to 12 residues. CDR3 amino acids: CASLTDLGEQYF. The CDR3 DNA follows: TGCGCCAGCCTAACTGATCTGGGAGAGCAGTACTTC.

The chain recombines TRBV19 with TRBJ2-3; D gene ambiguous. The CDR3 loop spans 15 amino acids. Germline V gene lookup returns CDR1 LNHDA and CDR2 SQIVND (reference sequence). Trimming took 4 bases from V and 6 from J, leaving 17 bases between them. In nucleotides, the CDR3 is TGTGCCAGTAGTACCAGCGCCCCGGGTTTGGATACGCAGTATTTT. This codes for CASSTSAPGLDTQYF.

V gene TRBV5-1 combines with J gene TRBJ2-7; D not resolved. The CDR3 covers 12 residues. Germline V gene sequence: CDR1 SGHRS, CDR2 YFSETQ. V lost 2 bases and J lost 1, with 4 bases in between. The CDR3 spells CASSFGSYEQYF. CDR3 DNA: TGCGCCAGCAGCTTTGGTTCCTACGAGCAGTACTTC.

The chain couples TRBV5-6 to TRBJ2-1; 10 nucleotides align to TRBD1. The CDR3 has 14 residues. Germline CDR1 SGHDT, CDR2 YYEEEE. V was pared by 3 bases and J by 9 bases, with 6 bases of the junction left unmatched. The DNA of the CDR3 is TGTGCCAGCAGCTCCGGGACAGGGGTCGCTGAGCAGTTCTTC. Translating gives CASSSGTGVAEQFF.

The chain combines TRBV4-1 with TRBJ2-7; D is possibly TRBD2 (5 bases). Germline CDR1 and CDR2: MGHRA and YSYEKL. CDR3 length: 14 residues. V lost 0 bases to trimming and J lost 6 bases, with 12 bases between them. The CDR3 bases are TGCGCCAGCAGCCAAGACCCTTTGGCGGGCGAGCAGTACTTC. Residues: CASSQDPLAGEQYF.

The chain is built from TRBV19 and TRBJ2-5; D remains ambiguous. V lost 3 bases, J lost 6 bases, and 8 bases lay in between. The V gene's germline CDR1 is LNHDA and CDR2 SQIVND (reference sequence). CDR3 length: 12 amino acids. This CDR3 is CASSIPGQTQYF. The CDR3 nucleotides read TGTGCCAGTAGTATTCCCGGGCAGACCCAGTACTTC.

Regarding this clone: At the DNA level, this CDR3 is encoded by other sequences in the same sample as well. V usage is TRBV25-1 and J usage is TRBJ2-3; perhaps D is TRBD1 or TRBD2 (5 bases each). CDR1 and CDR2 (germline): MGHDK, SYGVNS. This CDR3 comprises 16 residues. The germline V and J ends were trimmed by 4 bases and 5 bases, with 19 bases remaining between them. The CDR3 sequence is CASSGWTNKEGDTQYF. The CDR3 DNA reads as TGTGCCAGCAGTGGCTGGACAAATAAAGAGGGAGATACGCAGTATTTT.

The rearrangement uses TRBV25-1 and TRBJ2-5; possibly TRBD2 for D (6 bases). With 10 bases removed from V and 5 bases from J, the gap between germline ends came to 17 bases. This CDR3 contains 13 residues. The germline V gene encodes CDR1 MGHDK and CDR2 SYGVNS. The CDR3 nucleotides are TGTGCCACCACGGCGGGGCGGCAGGAGACCCAGTACTTC. Translating gives CATTAGRQETQYF.

The chain joins TRBV7-2 to TRBJ2-5; D is unclear. This CDR3 spans 13 amino acids. Looked up from germline, CDR1 is SGHTA and CDR2 is FQGNSA. Trimming took 3 bases from V and 5 from J, leaving 10 bases between them. CDR3 coding DNA: TGTGCCAGCAGCTTTAGCTACCGTGAGACCCAGTACTTC. Its protein is CASSFSYRETQYF.

The chain has TRBV9 and TRBJ2-3; the match to TRBD2 covers 12 bases. Germline V gene sequence: CDR1 SGDLS, CDR2 YYNGEE. The V segment lost 2 bases and the J segment 3 bases; nucleotides outside the gene matches: 1. This CDR3 spans 15 amino acids. CDR3 protein: CASSVGLAGTDTQYF. The CDR3 DNA reads as TGTGCCAGCAGCGTTGGACTAGCGGGGACAGATACGCAGTATTTT.

The chain couples TRBV11-2 to TRBJ2-3; 10 bases match TRBD2. Germline CDR1 SGHAT, CDR2 FQNNGV. There are 15 residues in the CDR3. V was pared by 6 bases and J by 4 bases, with 7 bases of the junction left unmatched. Here the CDR3 DNA reads TGTGCCAGCAGACCTGGACTAGCGGTCCCAGATACGCAGTATTTT. The encoded protein is CASRPGLAVPDTQYF.

The V gene is TRBV6-5, the J gene TRBJ2-7; 11 positions agree with TRBD2. V was clipped by 4 bases and J by 3 bases; unmatched bases: 5. The CDR3 runs 15 residues. Germline V gene sequence: CDR1 MNHEY, CDR2 SVGAGI. CDR3 sequence (DNA): TGTGCCAGCAGTTTACGACTAGCGGGGTACTACGAGCAGTACTTC. Translation: CASSLRLAGYYEQYF.

A few counts support this clone. This chain links TRBV18 with TRBJ2-5, with 7 bases matching TRBD2. Losses at the gene ends were 1 base for V and 5 bases for J; bases not matched to a gene: 10. The length of the CDR3 is 16 residues. The germline V gene has CDR1 KGHSH and CDR2 LQKENI. The CDR3 region is CASSPLRDYLGETQYF. The DNA of the CDR3 is TGTGCCAGCTCACCACTGCGGGACTACCTCGGGGAGACCCAGTACTTC.

This rearrangement joins TRBV6-5 to TRBJ1-5; D gene uncertain. CDR1 MNHEY and CDR2 SVGAGI come from the germline V gene. The length of the CDR3 is 13 residues. V lost 1 base, J lost 6 bases, and 7 bases lay in between. CDR3 bases: TGTGCCAGCAGTTACTTTTTGGGTCAGCCCCAGCATTTT. This encodes CASSYFLGQPQHF.

The chain employs TRBV7-5 and TRBJ2-7. TRBV7-5 is flagged as a pseudogene. The CDR3 runs 17 residues. The CDR3 region is CVRSNTPGDGPFYEQYF. In DNA form, the CDR3 reads TGTGTCAGAAGCAACACACCTGGGGACGGTCCATTCTACGAGCAGTACTTC.

The genes are TRBV9 and TRBJ2-1; D ambiguous. In germline, CDR1 is SGDLS, CDR2 YYNGEE. V was cut by 1 base and J by 4 bases, with 9 bases left in between. The CDR3 has 14 residues. CDR3 protein: CASSVTPDYNEQFF. The CDR3, as DNA: TGTGCCAGCAGCGTAACGCCAGATTACAATGAGCAGTTCTTC.

The J gene is TRBJ1-2, the V gene TRBV18, with 7 bases that match TRBD1. CDR3 length: 13 residues. CDR1 is KGHSH, CDR2 LQKENI, per germline. After removal of 6 bases from V and 5 bases from J, the junction contained 6 bases not matched to a gene. The DNA of the CDR3 is TGTGCCAGCTCCGAGGGGGCCGGTTATGGCTACACCTTC. It is translated as CASSEGAGYGYTF.

The chain is built from TRBV11-2 and TRBJ2-7; 8 bases map to TRBD2. V lost 1 base and J lost 3; bases outside the gene matches: 2. Germline values: CDR1 SGHAT, CDR2 FQNNGV. The CDR3 runs to 14 residues. The DNA for the CDR3 is TGTGCCAGCAGCTTAGGGGCGGGGGGCTACGAGCAGTACTTC. Translated: CASSLGAGGYEQYF.

The chain employs TRBV9 and TRBJ2-2; 15 bases fit TRBD2. This CDR3 is 18 amino acids long. Per germline, CDR1 SGDLS and CDR2 YYNGEE. The junction had 8 bases not matched to a gene; V was cut back by 4 bases and J by 4 bases. The CDR3 sequence is CASSPRTSGGVATGELFF. The CDR3 DNA sequence: TGTGCCAGCAGCCCCCGGACTAGCGGGGGGGTGGCCACCGGGGAGCTGTTTTTT.

This clone was counted only a few times. The V gene is TRBV2, the J gene TRBJ2-5; D ambiguous. The CDR3 extends over 15 amino acids. Trimming took off 3 bases at V and 1 base at J, with 12 bases between the two ends. The germline CDR1 and CDR2 sequences are SNHLY and FYNNEI. CDR3 amino acids: CASSEPQSSQETQYF. The CDR3 coding sequence is TGTGCCAGCAGTGAGCCCCAGTCCTCCCAAGAGACCCAGTACTTC. The whole variable domain, filled in from reference TRBV2 and TRBJ2-5, reads EPEVTQTPSHQVTQMGQEVILRCVPISNHLYFYWYRQILGQKVEFLVSFYNNEISEKSEIFDDQFSVERPDGSNFTLKIRSTKLEDSAMYFCASSEPQSSQETQYFGPGTRLLVL.

This rearrangement joins TRBV28 to TRBJ1-1; D may be TRBD1 (6 bases). The CDR3 runs 19 residues. Deletions cut 1 base from V and 0 bases from J, with 21 bases between. Germline V gives CDR1 MDHEN, CDR2 SYDVKM. CDR3 sequence: CASSLLWPGTRAMNTEAFF. CDR3 DNA sequence: TGTGCCAGCAGTTTATTATGGCCCGGGACAAGGGCGATGAACACTGAAGCTTTCTTT. The complete variable domain, with remaining parts taken from reference TRBV28 and TRBJ1-1, reads DVKVTQSSRYLVKRTGEKVFLECVQDMDHENMFWYRQDPGLGLRLIYFSYDVKMKEKGDIPEGYSVSREKKERFSLILESASTNQTSMYLCASSLLWPGTRAMNTEAFFGQGTRLTVV.

The gene calls are TRBV7-2 and TRBJ2-3, with 7 bases fitting TRBD2. Germline trimming cut 4 bases from V and 0 bases from J; bases unmatched to any gene: 10. This CDR3 has 17 residues. Looked up from germline, CDR1 is SGHTA and CDR2 is FQGNSA. The CDR3 spells CASSSPNERGSTDTQYF. As DNA, the CDR3 is TGTGCCAGCAGCTCGCCCAACGAGCGGGGAAGCACAGATACGCAGTATTTT.

This chain connects TRBV11-2 to TRBJ2-7; a weak D match, TRBD2 (5 bases). The germline CDR1 and CDR2 sequences are SGHAT and FQNNGV. This CDR3 spans 15 amino acids. V was trimmed by 1 base and J by 3 bases, leaving 13 bases between them. CDR3 coding DNA: TGTGCCAGCAGCTTAGGGTCTCTCGGGGACTACGAGCAGTACTTC. Translation gives CASSLGSLGDYEQYF. The variable domain in full, with the rest retrieved from reference TRBV11-2 and TRBJ2-7, is EAGVAQSPRYKIIEKRQSVAFWCNPISGHATLYWYQQILGQGPKLLIQFQNNGVVDDSQLPKDRFSAERLKGVDSTLKIQPAKLEDSAVYLCASSLGSLGDYEQYFGPGTRLTVT.

The chain is built from TRBV2 and TRBJ1-2, with TRBD1 identical over 7 bases. Trimming removed 6 bases from V and 14 bases from J; junction bases left unmatched: 15. The CDR3 is 13 amino acids. The germline V gene encodes CDR1 SNHLY and CDR2 FYNNEI. The CDR3 here is CASSSRDSVVLTF. CDR3 in DNA: TGTGCCAGCAGCTCCCGGGACAGTGTTGTTCTTACCTTC.

This clone was counted a few times. The rearrangement joins TRBV30 to TRBJ2-7; 9 positions agree with TRBD1. Trimming took 1 base from V and 6 from J; bases not matched to a gene: 16. The CDR3 runs to 17 residues. Germline lookup yields CDR1 GTSNPN and CDR2 SVGIG (reference sequence). The CDR3 here is CAWSANTNRGRTGEQYF. CDR3 DNA sequence: TGTGCCTGGAGTGCAAACACTAACAGGGGGCGGACCGGCGAGCAGTACTTC. The full variable domain, rest sourced from reference TRBV30 and TRBJ2-7, is SQTIHQWPATLVQPVGSPLSLECTVEGTSNPNLYWYRQAAGRGLQLLFYSVGIGQISSEVPQNLSASRPQDRQFILSSKKLLLSDSGFYLCAWSANTNRGRTGEQYFGPGTRLTVT.

The J gene is TRBJ1-5, the V gene TRBV28, with TRBD1 identical over 8 bases. CDR1 and CDR2 from the germline V gene are MDHEN and SYDVKM. CDR3 length: 17 residues. The trim removed 7 bases at V and 4 bases at J, leaving 15 bases unmatched. The CDR3 DNA reads as TGTGCCAGCACCCCCGGGACAGGAAGGATAGGAAATCAGCCCCAGCATTTT. It specifies CASTPGTGRIGNQPQHF.

Only one count was recorded for this clone. This chain joins TRBV7-9 and TRBJ2-1; D possibly corresponds to TRBD2 (5 bases). The CDR3 extends over 13 amino acids. The germline V and J ends were trimmed by 5 bases and 3 bases, with 8 bases remaining between them. Per germline, CDR1 SEHNR and CDR2 FQNEAQ (reference sequence). CDR3 nucleotide sequence: TGTGCCAGCAGCGGGAGAATCTACAATGAGCAGTTCTTC. This codes for CASSGRIYNEQFF.